This T cell receptor (beta chain) was profiled in a study of T-cell reconstitution after alpha-beta-depleted transplantation in children. This CDR3 has 17 residues. The germline gives CDR1 SGDLS, CDR2 YYNGEE. V shed 0 bases and J shed 1 base, with 13 bases lying between them. As it was prepared, the TCRbeta library received unique molecular identifiers. TCRdb analysed the PCR reads with MiXCR anew, one entry per CDR3 protein. The sample has 490,000 or so distinct CDR3 sequences; under 15% are singletons. The V call is TRBV9, the J call TRBJ2-2, with D possibly TRBD2 on 5 matching bases. Material: PBMCs from the stem cell graft donor, obtained from the stem cell graft. This TCR was recovered from a human donor who donated a stem cell graft to a child with combined immunodeficiency. In DNA, the CDR3 is TGTGCCAGCAGCGTAGCCCTTCGGGGAGAGAACACCGGGGAGCTGTTTTTT. Encoded protein: CASSVALRGENTGELFF.